The sequence of this TCR beta chain was determined in a study of response to subunit inactivated influenza vaccine. The study, taken as a whole, reports: Each seasonal flu vaccination may recruit only limited new T cells, authors suggested.

This clonotype was detected ten times or more. Its cognate antigen is unknown. Each CDR3 protein is one row after TCRdb ran MiXCR on the RT-PCR reads. The sample includes approximately 490,000 distinct CDR3 sequences, around 7.7% of them seen just once. The length of the CDR3 is 12 residues. Trimming stripped 2 bases from V and 12 bases from J, with 13 bases between. Germline CDR1 SGHTA, CDR2 FQGNSA. This clonotype was obtained from a man between 50 and 69 years old who received an inactivated influenza vaccine. The sequencing here drew on PBMCs from blood, taken about 24 months after vaccination. The J gene is TRBJ1-1, the V gene TRBV7-2, with D unclear. In DNA, the CDR3 is TGTGCCAGCAGCTTACCTCCGGAGGAGTCTTTCTTT. Amino acid sequence: CASSLPPEESFF.